The next 18 T cell receptor beta chains were all read from a single sample in a study of cytomegalovirus exposure and HLA in healthy donors. PCR primers comprised 60 Vbeta and 13 Jbeta primers. Data came from immunoSEQ multiplex PCR; TCRdb stores just in-frame clones and leaves some out. The sample contains some 120,000 clones, approximately 81% of which appear only once. The sequencing input was PBMCs. The receptors derive from a man younger than 40 in good health and CMV-seropositive.

By its share, this clone is medium-sized. The gene calls are TRBV4-2 and TRBJ1-1; 10 positions agree with TRBD1. V shed 5 bases and J 6 bases; nucleotides not matched to a gene: 9. The CDR3 totals 15 residues. Germline values: CDR1 LGHNA, CDR2 YNFKEQ. In nucleotides, the CDR3 is TGTGCCAGCAGCTTCGGACAGGGGGAAGTGGCTGAAGCTTTCTTT. This translates into CASSFGQGEVAEAFF.

The V call is TRBV11-2, the J call TRBJ1-1; D is unresolved. CDR3 length: 13 residues. The V gene's germline CDR1 is SGHAT and CDR2 FQNNGV. V lost 5 bases and J lost 6, with 13 bases in between. For the CDR3, the DNA is TGTGCCAGCAGCGAGGTTGGGTGGCCTGAAGCTTTCTTT. Protein product: CASSEVGWPEAFF.

The chain joins TRBV29-1 to TRBJ1-2; 8 bases agree with TRBD1. J lost 8 bases, V lost 4 bases, and 15 bases had no gene match. Germline CDR1 reads SQVTM; CDR2 reads ANQGSEA. The CDR3 covers 15 residues. The CDR3 reads CSVAGGNYYSWGYTF. The DNA for the CDR3 is TGCAGCGTTGCAGGGGGCAATTACTATTCTTGGGGCTACACCTTC.

This clone was counted between two and nine times. The CDR3 DNA is TGTGCCAGCAGTCCGGGACCGGGACTCTACAATGAGCAGTTCTTC. Protein: CASSPGPGLYNEQFF. This sequence joins TRBV27 and TRBJ2-1; possible D gene TRBD2, 6 bases. The V end was cut by 5 bases, the J end by 3 bases, with 14 bases between. The CDR3 runs to 15 residues. CDR1 and CDR2 (germline): MNHEY, SMNVEV (reference sequence).

The chain carries TRBV5-1 and TRBJ2-5; 8 bases map to TRBD2. Germline trimming cut 0 bases from V and 2 bases from J; bases unmatched to any gene: 3. The CDR3 runs to 15 residues. Germline lookup yields CDR1 SGHRS and CDR2 YFSETQ. The CDR3 bases are TGCGCCAGCAGCTTGGCCGGGACTAGACAAGAGACCCAGTACTTC. Its protein product is CASSLAGTRQETQYF.

The rearrangement uses TRBV27 and TRBJ2-1, with 8 bases matching TRBD2. Germline CDR1 and CDR2: MNHEY and SMNVEV (reference sequence). The V gene end was trimmed by 2 bases and the J gene end by 9 bases; junction bases not matched to a gene: 6. The CDR3 has 14 residues. The CDR3 loop is CASSLLPGGAEQFF. Written as DNA, the CDR3 is TGTGCCAGCAGTTTACTTCCGGGAGGGGCTGAGCAGTTCTTC.

The J gene is TRBJ2-3, the V gene TRBV2, with 10 bases matching TRBD1. V lost 1 base, J lost 4 bases, and 5 bases stayed unmatched. The CDR3 contains 16 residues. Germline V gives CDR1 SNHLY, CDR2 FYNNEI. CDR3 amino acids: CASSEGGDRGPDTQYF. CDR3 bases: TGTGCCAGCAGTGAAGGAGGGGACAGGGGCCCAGATACGCAGTATTTT.

CDR3 DNA sequence: TGTGCCAGCAGTTTAGAGGGCCCTCAGCCCCAGCATTTT. This gives the protein CASSLEGPQPQHF. The rearrangement uses TRBV27 and TRBJ1-5; no clear D. The germline V and J ends were trimmed by 2 bases and 6 bases, with 8 bases remaining between them. The CDR3 has 13 amino acids. Per germline, CDR1 MNHEY and CDR2 SMNVEV (reference sequence).

This sequence joins TRBV7-9 and TRBJ1-1; 8 positions match TRBD1. CDR1 is SEHNR and CDR2 is FQNEAQ in the germline V gene (reference sequence). V shed 5 bases, J shed 9 bases, and the junction held 8 bases outside the gene matches. The CDR3 is 13 residues long. This CDR3 is CASSVRTGGKAFF. CDR3 nucleotides: TGTGCCAGCAGCGTCCGAACAGGGGGGAAAGCTTTCTTT. The full variable domain, its missing parts supplied by reference TRBV7-9 and TRBJ1-1, is DTGVSQNPRHKITKRGQNVTFRCDPISEHNRLYWYRQTLGQGPEFLTYFQNEAQLEKSRLLSDRFSAERPKGSFSTLEIQRTEQGDSAMYLCASSVRTGGKAFFGQGTRLTVV.

This chain connects TRBV4-3 to TRBJ2-2, with D maybe TRBD2 (6 bases). The V gene lost 9 bases and the J gene lost 4 bases, with 18 bases spanning the gap. Germline values: CDR1 LGHNA, CDR2 YSLEER. The CDR3 is made up of 15 amino acids. The CDR3 region is CASSPGDRRTGELFF. The CDR3 region has the DNA TGCGCCAGTAGTCCGGGAGACCGGCGCACCGGGGAGCTGTTTTTT.

V and J are TRBV2 and TRBJ2-3; 16 bases are a match to TRBD2. J gave up 0 bases and V 11 bases, and 5 bases lay outside the gene matches. The germline CDR1 and CDR2 sequences are SNHLY and FYNNEI. This CDR3 is 16 amino acids long. The CDR3 loop is CAGGLAGGPSTDTQYF. For the CDR3, the DNA is TGTGCCGGGGGACTAGCGGGGGGGCCTAGCACAGATACGCAGTATTTT.

The J gene is TRBJ2-5, the V gene TRBV5-6, with TRBD2 identical over 9 bases. V trimming: 0 bases; J trimming: 7 bases; junction bases outside the gene matches: 7. Germline V gene sequence: CDR1 SGHDT, CDR2 YYEEEE. The CDR3 length is 15 residues. This chain's CDR3 is CASSLVAGDRGTQYF. CDR3 DNA: TGTGCCAGCAGCTTGGTAGCGGGGGACCGGGGGACCCAGTACTTC.

The chain links TRBV10-3 to TRBJ2-2, with 8 bases that match TRBD2. The CDR3 is made up of 16 amino acids. V lost 6 bases to trimming and J lost 2 bases; unmatched junction nucleotides: 8. Germline loops: CDR1 ENHRY, CDR2 SYGVKD. As DNA, the CDR3 is TGTGCCATCAGCCCGAGCGGGGGATTAAACACCGGGGAGCTGTTTTTT. Translation gives CAISPSGGLNTGELFF.

This chain connects TRBV28 to TRBJ2-3; 8 nucleotides agree with TRBD2. V lost 1 base, J lost 2 bases, and 14 bases stayed unmatched. Germline loops: CDR1 MDHEN, CDR2 SYDVKM. The CDR3 consists of 19 residues. The CDR3 reads CASSLSITGGAGLTDTQYF. CDR3 nucleotide sequence: TGTGCCAGCAGTTTATCCATTACCGGGGGGGCGGGACTCACAGATACGCAGTATTTT.

This clone was detected only a few times. The rearrangement uses TRBV6-1 and TRBJ2-3; TRBD2 agrees at 11 bases. Germline-derived CDR1 and CDR2 are MNHNS and SASEGT. This CDR3 has 15 amino acids. Trimming cost V 5 bases and J 6 bases; bases outside gene matches: 7. The CDR3 DNA reads TGTGCCAGCAGTCAACTAGCGGGAGACGGGGATACGCAGTATTTT. This translates into CASSQLAGDGDTQYF.

The chain links TRBV18 to TRBJ1-2, with a tentative D call TRBD1 (6 bases). Looked up from germline, CDR1 is KGHSH and CDR2 is LQKENI. The CDR3 consists of 18 residues. V was trimmed by 2 bases and J by 3 bases, leaving 22 bases between them. CDR3 region: CASSPRTAPLPSYYGYTF. In DNA form, the CDR3 reads TGTGCCAGCTCACCAAGGACAGCACCCCTCCCGTCATACTATGGCTACACCTTC. Looking up the rest from reference TRBV18 and TRBJ1-2 gives the full variable domain: NAGVMQNPRHLVRRRGQEARLRCSPMKGHSHVYWYRQLPEEGLKFMVYLQKENIIDESGMPKERFSAEFPKEGPSILRIQQVVRGDSAAYFCASSPRTAPLPSYYGYTFGSGTRLTVV.

The rearrangement joins TRBV6-5 to TRBJ2-2, with TRBD2 matching 7 bases. CDR3 size: 15 residues. Germline V gene sequence: CDR1 MNHEY, CDR2 SVGAGI. With 5 bases clipped from V and 3 bases from J, the junction kept 6 bases outside the gene matches. DNA for the CDR3: TGTGCCAGCAGTCCAATAGCGGGCTACACCGGGGAGCTGTTTTTT. Its translation is CASSPIAGYTGELFF.

The chain couples TRBV4-2 to TRBJ1-5, with unresolved D. The germline gives CDR1 LGHNA, CDR2 YNFKEQ. V gave up 3 bases and J gave up 5 bases, with 8 bases separating them. CDR3 size: 13 residues. CDR3 in amino acids: CASSQGTDQPQHF. CDR3 nucleotides: TGTGCCAGCAGCCAGGGTACAGATCAGCCCCAGCATTTT.